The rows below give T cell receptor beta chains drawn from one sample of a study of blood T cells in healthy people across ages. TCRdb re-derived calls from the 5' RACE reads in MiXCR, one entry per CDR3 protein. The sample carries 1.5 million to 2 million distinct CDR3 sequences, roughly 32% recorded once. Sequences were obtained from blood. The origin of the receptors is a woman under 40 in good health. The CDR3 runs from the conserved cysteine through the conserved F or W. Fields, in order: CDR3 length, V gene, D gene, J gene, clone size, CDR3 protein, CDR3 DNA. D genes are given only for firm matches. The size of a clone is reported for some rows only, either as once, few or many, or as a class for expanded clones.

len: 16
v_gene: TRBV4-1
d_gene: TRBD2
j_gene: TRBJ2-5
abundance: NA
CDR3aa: CASSQDRTSGERTQYF
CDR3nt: TGCGCCAGCAGCCAAGATAGAACTAGCGGGGAGCGGACCCAGTACTTC

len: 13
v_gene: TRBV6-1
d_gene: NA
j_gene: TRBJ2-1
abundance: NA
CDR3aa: CASRPVDANEQFF
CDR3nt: TGTGCCAGCAGGCCCGTCGACGCCAATGAGCAGTTCTTC

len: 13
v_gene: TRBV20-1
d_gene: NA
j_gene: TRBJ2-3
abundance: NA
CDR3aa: CSANKLGADTQYF
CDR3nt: TGCAGTGCTAATAAATTGGGGGCAGATACGCAGTATTTT

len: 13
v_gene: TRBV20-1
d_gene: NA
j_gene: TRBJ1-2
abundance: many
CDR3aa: CSAISFSNYGYTF
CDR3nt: TGCAGTGCCATCAGTTTTTCTAACTATGGCTACACCTTC

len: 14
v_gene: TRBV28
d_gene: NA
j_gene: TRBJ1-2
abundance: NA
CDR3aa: CASQLGTRDYGYTF
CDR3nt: TGTGCGAGTCAGCTCGGGACCAGAGATTATGGCTACACCTTC

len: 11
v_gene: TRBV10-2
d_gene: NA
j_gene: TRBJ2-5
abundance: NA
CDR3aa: CASSGKETQYF
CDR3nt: TGTGCCAGCAGTGGAAAAGAGACCCAGTACTTC

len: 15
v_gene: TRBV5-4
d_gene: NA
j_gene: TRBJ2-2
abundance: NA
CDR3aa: CASSRRGRHTGELFF
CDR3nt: TGTGCCAGCAGCCGCCGGGGCAGACACACCGGGGAGCTGTTTTTT

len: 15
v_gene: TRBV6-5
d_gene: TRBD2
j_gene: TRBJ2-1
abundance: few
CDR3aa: CASWTSGGRYNEQFF
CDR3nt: TGTGCCAGCTGGACTAGCGGGGGTCGCTACAATGAGCAGTTCTTC

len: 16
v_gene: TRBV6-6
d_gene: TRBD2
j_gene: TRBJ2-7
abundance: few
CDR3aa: CASKRSETSGEYEQYF
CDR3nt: TGTGCCAGCAAAAGGTCCGAAACTAGCGGGGAGTACGAGCAGTACTTC

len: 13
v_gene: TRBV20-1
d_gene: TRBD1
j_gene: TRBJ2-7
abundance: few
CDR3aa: CSASTGSSYEQYF
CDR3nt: TGCAGTGCTTCGACAGGGAGCTCCTACGAGCAGTACTTC

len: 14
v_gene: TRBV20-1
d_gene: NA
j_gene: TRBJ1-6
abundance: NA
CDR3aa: CSARHSGTGVLLHF
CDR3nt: TGCAGTGCTAGACACTCCGGGACGGGCGTTCTCCTCCACTTT

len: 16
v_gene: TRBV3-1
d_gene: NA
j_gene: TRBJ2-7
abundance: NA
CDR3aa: CASSPRDSTFSYEQYF
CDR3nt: TGTGCCAGCAGCCCTCGTGACTCGACATTTTCCTACGAGCAGTACTTC

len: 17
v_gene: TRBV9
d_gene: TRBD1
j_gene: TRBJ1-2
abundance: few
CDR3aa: CASSVASGQGLLYGYTF
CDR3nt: TGTGCCAGCAGCGTAGCTAGCGGACAGGGATTATTATATGGCTACACCTTC

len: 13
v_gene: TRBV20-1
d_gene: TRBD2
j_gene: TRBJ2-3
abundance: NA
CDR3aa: CSGRAGGVDTQYF
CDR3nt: TGCAGTGGACGGGCGGGGGGAGTAGATACGCAGTATTTT

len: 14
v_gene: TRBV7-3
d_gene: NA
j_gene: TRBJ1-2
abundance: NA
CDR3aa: CASSLLGPLGGYTF
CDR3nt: TGTGCCAGCAGCTTATTGGGACCCCTGGGGGGCTACACCTTC

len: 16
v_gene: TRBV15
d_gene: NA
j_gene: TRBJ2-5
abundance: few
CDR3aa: CATSTSAGRGAETQYF
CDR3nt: TGTGCCACCAGCACGTCTGCGGGGCGGGGTGCCGAGACCCAGTACTTC

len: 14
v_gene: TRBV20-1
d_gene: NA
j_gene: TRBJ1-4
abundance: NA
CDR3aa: CSASRGRADEKLFF
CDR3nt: TGCAGTGCTTCCCGGGGCAGGGCGGACGAAAAACTGTTTTTT

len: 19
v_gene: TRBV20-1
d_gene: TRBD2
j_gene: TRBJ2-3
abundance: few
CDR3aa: CSARGPGLAGSWSTDTQYF
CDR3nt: TGCAGTGCTAGAGGCCCGGGACTAGCGGGGAGCTGGAGCACAGATACGCAGTATTTT

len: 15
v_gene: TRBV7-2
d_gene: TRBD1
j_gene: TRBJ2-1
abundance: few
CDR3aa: CASSLGQGNFNEQFF
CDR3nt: TGTGCCAGCAGCTTGGGACAGGGTAATTTCAATGAGCAGTTCTTC

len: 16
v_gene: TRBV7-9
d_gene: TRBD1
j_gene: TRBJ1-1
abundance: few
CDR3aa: CASSVPGGELATEAFF
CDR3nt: TGTGCCAGCAGCGTCCCAGGGGGCGAGCTTGCTACTGAAGCTTTCTTT

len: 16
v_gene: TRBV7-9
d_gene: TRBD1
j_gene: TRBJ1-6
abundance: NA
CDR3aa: CASSYGTGFYNSPLHF
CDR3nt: TGTGCCAGCAGCTACGGGACAGGCTTCTATAATTCACCCCTCCACTTT

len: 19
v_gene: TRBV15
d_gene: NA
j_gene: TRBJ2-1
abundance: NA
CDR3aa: CATSRDRSLTGAGYNEQFF
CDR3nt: TGTGCCACCAGCAGAGATCGGTCCCTGACGGGAGCGGGCTACAATGAGCAGTTCTTC

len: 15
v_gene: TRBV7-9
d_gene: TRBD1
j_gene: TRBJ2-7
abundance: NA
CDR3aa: CASSWGTGGFNEQYF
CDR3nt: TGTGCCAGCAGCTGGGGGACAGGGGGCTTCAACGAGCAGTACTTC

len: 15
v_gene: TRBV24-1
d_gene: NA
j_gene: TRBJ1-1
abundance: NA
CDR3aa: CATDSPGPNCGEAFF
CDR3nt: TGTGCCACCGACTCTCCGGGACCCAACTGTGGTGAAGCTTTCTTT

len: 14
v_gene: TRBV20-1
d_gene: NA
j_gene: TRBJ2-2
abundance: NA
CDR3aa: CSAGTLKNTGELFF
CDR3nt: TGCAGTGCCGGGACACTAAAAAACACCGGGGAGCTGTTTTTT

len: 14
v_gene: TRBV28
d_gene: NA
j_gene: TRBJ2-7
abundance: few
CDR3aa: CASSTNPGSYEQYF
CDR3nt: TGTGCCAGCAGCACAAATCCCGGGTCCTACGAGCAGTACTTC

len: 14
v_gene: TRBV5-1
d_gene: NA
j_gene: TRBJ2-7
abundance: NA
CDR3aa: CASSLAERPLGQYF
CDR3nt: TGCGCCAGCAGCTTGGCCGAACGGCCCCTTGGGCAGTACTTC

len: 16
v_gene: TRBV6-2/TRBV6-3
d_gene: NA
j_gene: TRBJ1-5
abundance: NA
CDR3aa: CASSYSKADSNQPQHF
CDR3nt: TGTGCCAGCAGTTACTCGAAGGCAGATAGCAATCAGCCCCAGCATTTT

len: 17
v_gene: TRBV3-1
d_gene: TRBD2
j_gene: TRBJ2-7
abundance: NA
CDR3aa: CASSQGIAGLAVYKQYF
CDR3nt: TGTGCCAGCAGCCAAGGAATCGCGGGACTAGCGGTCTACAAGCAGTACTTC

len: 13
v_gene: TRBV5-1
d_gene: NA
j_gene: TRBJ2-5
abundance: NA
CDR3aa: CATREGVGETQYF
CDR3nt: TGCGCCACCAGAGAGGGAGTAGGAGAGACCCAGTACTTC

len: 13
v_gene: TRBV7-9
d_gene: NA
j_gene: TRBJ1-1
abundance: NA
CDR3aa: CPSSLERYTEAFF
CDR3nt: TGTCCCAGCAGCTTAGAAAGGTACACTGAAGCTTTCTTT

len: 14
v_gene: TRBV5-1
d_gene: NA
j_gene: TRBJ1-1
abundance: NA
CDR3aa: CASSLTITGGEAFF
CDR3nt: TGCGCCAGCAGCTTAACCATCACCGGGGGCGAAGCTTTCTTT

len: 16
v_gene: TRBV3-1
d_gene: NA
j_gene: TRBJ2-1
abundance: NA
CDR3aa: CASSHPTSVSYNEQFF
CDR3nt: TGTGCCAGCAGCCACCCGACTAGTGTGTCCTACAATGAGCAGTTCTTC

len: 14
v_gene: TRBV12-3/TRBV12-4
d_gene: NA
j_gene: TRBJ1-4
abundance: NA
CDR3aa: CASSLVEGGEKLFF
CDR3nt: TGTGCCAGCAGTTTAGTGGAGGGAGGAGAAAAACTGTTTTTT

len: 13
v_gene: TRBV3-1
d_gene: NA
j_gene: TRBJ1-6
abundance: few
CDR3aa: CASSDPPSGPLHF
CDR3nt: TGTGCCAGCAGCGATCCACCGAGTGGACCCCTCCACTTT

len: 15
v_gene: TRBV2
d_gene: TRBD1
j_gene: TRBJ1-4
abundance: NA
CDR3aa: CASSGNRGWDEKLFF
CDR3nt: TGTGCCAGCAGTGGAAACAGGGGTTGGGATGAAAAACTGTTTTTT

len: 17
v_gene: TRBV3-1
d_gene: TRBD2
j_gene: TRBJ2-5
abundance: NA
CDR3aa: CASSQEMGLAGSETQYF
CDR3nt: TGTGCCAGCAGCCAAGAAATGGGACTAGCGGGGAGCGAGACCCAGTACTTC

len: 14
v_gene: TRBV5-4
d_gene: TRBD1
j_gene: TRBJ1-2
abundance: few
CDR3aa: CASSSGTVGYGYTF
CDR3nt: TGTGCCAGCAGCTCGGGGACAGTCGGCTATGGCTACACCTTC

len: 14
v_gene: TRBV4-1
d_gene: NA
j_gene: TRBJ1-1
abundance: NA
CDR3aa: CASSAYEGNTEAFF
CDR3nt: TGCGCCAGCAGTGCATACGAGGGGAACACTGAAGCTTTCTTT

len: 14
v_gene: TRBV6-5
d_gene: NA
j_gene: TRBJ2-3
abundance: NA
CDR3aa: CASSYKESTDTRYF
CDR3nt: TGTGCCAGCAGTTACAAGGAGAGCACAGATACGCGGTATTTT

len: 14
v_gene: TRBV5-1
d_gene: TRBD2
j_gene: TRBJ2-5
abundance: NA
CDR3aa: CASSMRRERETQYF
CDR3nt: TGCGCCAGCAGCATGCGGCGGGAGAGGGAGACCCAGTACTTC

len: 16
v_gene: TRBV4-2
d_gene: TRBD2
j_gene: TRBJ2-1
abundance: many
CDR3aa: CASSQEGLAAYNEQFF
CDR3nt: TGTGCCAGCAGCCAAGAGGGACTAGCGGCTTACAATGAGCAGTTCTTC

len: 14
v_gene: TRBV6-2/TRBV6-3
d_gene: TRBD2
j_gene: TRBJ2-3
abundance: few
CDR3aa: CARIWGGFTDTQYF
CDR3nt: TGTGCCAGGATTTGGGGGGGATTCACAGATACGCAGTATTTT

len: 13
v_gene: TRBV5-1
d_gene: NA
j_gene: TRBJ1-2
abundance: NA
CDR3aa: CASSRQEDYGYTF
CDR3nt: TGCGCCAGCAGCAGGCAGGAGGATTATGGCTACACCTTC

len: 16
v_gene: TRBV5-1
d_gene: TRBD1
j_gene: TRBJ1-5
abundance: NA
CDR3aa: CASSPGTAGGNQPQHF
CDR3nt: TGCGCCAGCAGCCCCGGGACAGCCGGGGGCAATCAGCCCCAGCATTTT

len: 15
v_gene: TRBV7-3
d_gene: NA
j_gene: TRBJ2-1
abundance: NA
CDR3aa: CASSLSITGYNEQFF
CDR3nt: TGTGCCAGCAGCTTAAGTATTACGGGATACAATGAGCAGTTCTTC

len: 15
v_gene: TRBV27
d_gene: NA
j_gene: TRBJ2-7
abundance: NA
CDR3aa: CASFRLGTFSYEQYF
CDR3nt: TGTGCCAGCTTCCGACTGGGTACCTTCTCCTACGAGCAGTACTTC

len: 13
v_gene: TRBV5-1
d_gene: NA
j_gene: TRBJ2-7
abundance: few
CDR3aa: CASSITASYEQYF
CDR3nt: TGCGCCAGCAGCATAACAGCGAGCTACGAGCAGTACTTC

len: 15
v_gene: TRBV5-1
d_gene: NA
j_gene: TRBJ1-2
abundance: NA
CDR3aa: CASSLLGGANYGYTF
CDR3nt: TGCGCCAGCAGCTTACTCGGAGGAGCTAACTATGGCTACACCTTC

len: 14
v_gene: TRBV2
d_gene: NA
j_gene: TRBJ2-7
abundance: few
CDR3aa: CASSRRGFSYEQYF
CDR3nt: TGTGCCAGCAGCCGGAGAGGGTTCTCCTACGAGCAGTACTTC

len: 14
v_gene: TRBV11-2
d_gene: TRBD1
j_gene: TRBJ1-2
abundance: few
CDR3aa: CASSLGAGGLGYTF
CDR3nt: TGTGCCAGCAGCTTAGGGGCAGGGGGCCTCGGCTACACCTTC

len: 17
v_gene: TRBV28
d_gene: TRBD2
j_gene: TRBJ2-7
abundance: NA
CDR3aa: CASSPPSGRAPPYEQYF
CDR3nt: TGTGCCAGCAGTCCCCCTAGCGGGAGGGCTCCCCCCTACGAGCAGTACTTC

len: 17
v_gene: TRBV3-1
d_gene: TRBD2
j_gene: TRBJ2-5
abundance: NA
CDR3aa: CASSQGLTSGRTETQYF
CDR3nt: TGTGCCAGCAGCCAAGGCCTGACTAGCGGGAGAACGGAGACCCAGTACTTC

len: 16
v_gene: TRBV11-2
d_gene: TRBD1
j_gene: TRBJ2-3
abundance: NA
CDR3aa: CASSLARDRPTDAQYF
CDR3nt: TGTGCCAGCAGCTTAGCCCGGGACAGACCCACAGATGCGCAGTATTTT

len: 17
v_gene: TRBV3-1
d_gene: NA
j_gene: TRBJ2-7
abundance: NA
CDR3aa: CASSRSDGEMGWYEQYF
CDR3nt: TGTGCCAGCAGCCGATCCGACGGGGAGATGGGTTGGTACGAGCAGTACTTC

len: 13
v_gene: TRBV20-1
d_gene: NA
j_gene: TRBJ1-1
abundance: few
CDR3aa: CRSMRGLDTEAFF
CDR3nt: TGCAGATCGATGAGGGGCTTGGACACTGAAGCTTTCTTT

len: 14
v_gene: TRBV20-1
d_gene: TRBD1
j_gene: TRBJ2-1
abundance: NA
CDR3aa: CSAALQGRVDEQFF
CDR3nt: TGCAGTGCTGCTCTACAGGGGCGGGTGGATGAGCAGTTCTTC

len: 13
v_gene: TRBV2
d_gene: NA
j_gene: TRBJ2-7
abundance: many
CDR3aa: CASSGDGTYEQYF
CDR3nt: TGTGCCAGCAGTGGGGATGGGACCTACGAGCAGTACTTC

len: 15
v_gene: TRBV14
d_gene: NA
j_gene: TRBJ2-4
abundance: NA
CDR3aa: CASSLSNLAKNIQYF
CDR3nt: TGTGCCAGCAGCCTCAGTAACCTAGCCAAAAACATTCAGTACTTC